The clone carrying this TCR beta chain occurred once. Its antigen is unidentified. Both 60 Vbeta primers and 13 Jbeta primers went into the PCR. Some clones are missing from TCRdb's copy, which holds only in-frame ones; the method was immunoSEQ multiplex PCR. The repertoire includes some 65,000 clones, more than 75% of them detected once, and over 2.5% sits in the top ten. The length of the CDR3 is 13 residues. In germline, CDR1 is MNHNY, CDR2 SVGAGI (reference sequence). Unmatched junction bases numbered 2, after V lost 5 bases and J lost 4 bases. The data were obtained in a study of cytomegalovirus exposure and HLA in healthy donors. Whole-study findings and limits: Listed as cytomegalovirus-associated were roughly 180 TCR beta chains. Differences between HLA loci emerged in a later analysis of TCR association rates, with DRB1 most and HLA-C fewest. As a later analysis showed, a missense DCLRE1C variant was linked to trimming of TCR beta V- and J-genes. A previous analysis found most TCR beta V segments productive roughly 87% or roughly 30% of the time.

The clonotype was recovered from a girl aged 5-17 years in good health and CMV-seropositive. V usage is TRBV6-6 and J usage is TRBJ2-5; 9 bases fit TRBD1. Specimen: PBMCs. For the CDR3, the DNA is TGTGCCAGCAGTAGACAGGGGGTAGAGACCCAGTACTTC. This codes for CASSRQGVETQYF.